This TCR beta chain is drawn from a study of cytomegalovirus exposure and HLA in healthy donors. The CDR3 spans 19 residues. Germline loops: CDR1 MNHNS, CDR2 SASEGT. With V trimmed by 0 bases and J by 4 bases, 7 bases remained unmatched. When sampled, the donors appeared nominally healthy, though they likely had unrecorded immune exposures. Findings of the study overall: The study carried out a later analysis of TCR beta sequences. It associated some 18,000 of them with specific HLA alleles at a false discovery rate of 0.05. Reportedly, fewer N-insertions than the roughly 700-donor mean appeared in an Asian-associated ancestry cluster in a later analysis.

In the PCR, 60 Vbeta and 13 Jbeta primers were used. This table comes from immunoSEQ multiplex PCR, and its TCRdb copy is limited to in-frame clones, with some not included. The sample yields hundreds of thousands of clones, 76% seen once. Concerning this clone itself: The target antigen is unknown.

The sequencing sample was made of PBMCs. The V and J genes are TRBV6-1 and TRBJ2-3, with 16 nucleotides matching TRBD2. The sequence derives from a man between 18 and 29 years old in good health and CMV-seronegative. The CDR3: CASSEAGLAGGPMSDTQYF. In DNA form, the CDR3 reads TGTGCCAGCAGTGAAGCGGGACTAGCGGGAGGGCCAATGTCAGATACGCAGTATTTT.